This entry concerns a single T cell receptor beta chain. Germline V CDR1 and CDR2: SGHDN, FVKESK. Unmatched junction bases numbered 8, after V lost 5 bases and J lost 2 bases. There are 15 residues in the CDR3. TCRdb re-derived calls from the reads in MiXCR, one entry per CDR3 protein. The sample yields over 90,000 distinct CDR3 sequences, roughly 31% seen once. This sample stems from a study of type 1 regulatory T cells. About the research overall: This in vitro CD4 product, T-allo10, is enriched for Tr1 cells and alloantigen-specific.

This receptor was identified in a human donor in good health. Sequenced: CD4+ T cells, either the whole sample or a sorted fraction (not recorded which). The V and J genes are TRBV14 and TRBJ2-5; 7 bases align to TRBD1. CDR3 loop: CASSVAPGQQETQYF. Written as DNA, the CDR3 is TGTGCCAGCAGCGTAGCCCCGGGACAGCAAGAGACCCAGTACTTC.